This T cell receptor (beta chain) was captured in a study of blood T cell repertoires in COVID-19. As for the study in general: Samples of COVID-19 (acute and convalescent) were obtained from the United States, Italy and Spain. From T cells, B-cell-depleted T cells, or PBMCs came the material, which was cDNA or gDNA.

After removal of 6 bases from V and 7 bases from J, the junction contained 8 bases not matched to a gene. Looked up from germline, CDR1 is KGHSH and CDR2 is LQKENI. This CDR3 comprises 14 residues. In the study's own analysis: By means of reference gene primer amplification, nucleated cell counts were estimated. Only in-frame clones appear in the TCRdb table, and some are missing; sequencing was by immunoSEQ multiplex PCR. The V and J calls and clone size come from that table; D and trimming were worked out from the DNA. The sample has roughly 170,000 clones; about 84% are singletons. Input material: peripheral blood. This clonotype was obtained from a human donor in a cohort sampled during active COVID-19. The rearrangement joins TRBV18 to TRBJ1-2; TRBD1 matches 10 bases. CDR3 coding DNA: TGTGCCAGCTCCTCCGGACAGGGGGTAGGTGGCTACACCTTC. This codes for CASSSGQGVGGYTF.